The TCR beta chain described here comes from a study of spatial heterogeneity in lung cancer. V dropped 2 bases and J dropped 5 bases, with 4 bases sitting between them. The CDR3 runs 11 residues. Per the germline V gene, CDR1 is SEHNR and CDR2 is FQNEAQ (reference sequence). TCRdb passed the 5' RACE reads through MiXCR, listing each CDR3 protein once. The table records approximately 30,000 distinct CDR3 sequences, less than 11% of them present only once. Time point: blood at routine non-recurrence follow-up after resection. This clonotype was counted at least ten times. The chain joins TRBV7-9 to TRBJ2-7; unclear D gene. The material sequenced was PBMCs, taken at follow-up. The TCR was taken from a female donor with early-stage non-small cell lung cancer. The CDR3 is CASSLRDEQYF. DNA of the CDR3: TGTGCCAGCAGCTTAAGGGACGAGCAGTACTTC.